The 8 T cell receptor beta chains presented below share a single source sample, sequenced in a study of T cells after posttransplantation cyclophosphamide. Clones were sequenced by immunoSEQ multiplex PCR, and TCRdb holds only the in-frame ones, with some missing. The sample has a few thousand clones, 65% to 85% seen once. Cyclophosphamide on days +3 and +4 followed busulfan-fludarabine conditioning and a marrow graft. Sequenced material: CD4+ T cells sorted from blood, taken about 350 days after allogeneic stem cell transplant with posttransplant cyclophosphamide. The source is a male patient in his fifties who received an allogeneic stem cell transplant from a related donor and was CMV-positive. Some T cells may have originated in the graft donor.

The chain employs TRBV23-1 and TRBJ2-2; maybe TRBD1 (5 bases). TRBV23-1 is placed among ORFs of uncertain function. The CDR3 is made up of 17 amino acids. V lost 0 bases to trimming and J lost 1 base, with 12 bases between them. CDR3 protein: CASSQSPGRVNTGELFF. In DNA, the CDR3 is TGCGCCAGCAGTCAATCACCGGGCAGGGTGAACACCGGGGAGCTGTTTTTT.

In DNA form, the CDR3 reads TGTGCCACGGAAGGATCAAGCAGGGGGCGCCGGCATGGCTACACCTTC. It is translated as CATEGSSRGRRHGYTF. The gene calls are TRBV6-6 and TRBJ1-2, with 8 bases aligning to TRBD1. Germline CDR1 reads MNHNY; CDR2 reads SVGAGI (reference sequence). Trimming removed 10 bases from V and 6 bases from J; junction bases left unmatched: 19. The CDR3 has 16 amino acids.

This chain uses TRBV7-9 with TRBJ2-1; D possibly corresponds to TRBD2 (6 bases). Germline CDR1 reads SEHNR; CDR2 reads FQNEAQ (reference sequence). V was cut by 2 bases and J by 4 bases, with 12 bases left in between. This CDR3 has 15 amino acids. The CDR3: CASSLQSSEYNEQFF. CDR3 bases: TGTGCCAGCAGCTTACAGTCTAGCGAGTACAATGAGCAGTTCTTC.

The rearrangement links TRBV9 to TRBJ2-2, with a possible D match to TRBD1 (7 bases). The CDR3 consists of 15 residues. The ends were cut back, 5 bases at V and 6 bases at J, with 17 bases in the middle. From germline, CDR1 is SGDLS and CDR2 YYNGEE. The CDR3: CASSVLEGAPGELFF. DNA for the CDR3: TGTGCCAGCAGTGTCTTGGAGGGGGCCCCCGGGGAGCTGTTTTTT.

The chain couples TRBV10-3 to TRBJ1-4; D call uncertain. V dropped 4 bases and J dropped 0 bases, with 9 bases sitting between them. The CDR3 consists of 15 residues. Germline CDR1 ENHRY, CDR2 SYGVKD. CDR3 nucleotides: TGTGCCATCAGTGGCGGATCTACAACTAATGAAAAACTGTTTTTT. Translated, it gives CAISGGSTTNEKLFF.

The genes are TRBV6-8 and TRBJ2-4, with D possibly matching TRBD1 (6 bases). The CDR3 has 14 residues. Germline CDR1 is MNHGY and CDR2 is SAAAGT. The V end was cut by 10 bases, the J end by 2 bases, with 15 bases between. CDR3 sequence (DNA): TGTGCCACTCTCCGATGGGGGCCCAAAAACATTCAGTACTTC. Translated: CATLRWGPKNIQYF.

The rearrangement uses TRBV6-1 and TRBJ1-1, with unresolved D. The CDR3 length is 13 residues. Germline values: CDR1 MNHNS, CDR2 SASEGT. V lost 4 bases and J lost 4, with 10 bases in between. The CDR3 sequence is CASSGRFTTEAFF. For the CDR3, the DNA is TGTGCCAGCAGTGGTCGGTTTACCACTGAAGCTTTCTTT.

V usage is TRBV5-1 and J usage is TRBJ2-5; D is perhaps TRBD2 (6 bases). Germline assignment: CDR1 SGHRS and CDR2 YFSETQ. The CDR3 contains 16 residues. V was pared by 5 bases and J by 9 bases, with 26 bases between. The CDR3 nucleotides are TGCGCCAGCAGGCCTTCCGGGACTGTCGTATCGGCGGCCCAGTACTTC. This translates into CASRPSGTVVSAAQYF. Full variable domain (missing parts from reference TRBV5-1 and TRBJ2-5): KAGVTQTPRYLIKTRGQQVTLSCSPISGHRSVSWYQQTPGQGLQFLFEYFSETQRNKGNFPGRFSGRQFSNSRSEMNVSTLELGDSALYLCASRPSGTVVSAAQYFGPGTRLLVL.